Sequencing of this T cell receptor beta chain was carried out in a study of PD-1 blockade in mismatch repair-deficient tumors. About the study: Enrolled about 2012-2017, patients had progressing, pretreated mismatch repair-deficient cancers of 12 to 13 types.

CDR3 length: 15 residues. Trimming removed 6 bases from V and 0 bases from J; junction bases left unmatched: 5. The germline V gene encodes CDR1 LNHDA and CDR2 SQIVND (reference sequence). Study-wide points: Tumor-resident clones, often undetectable pretreatment in blood, expanded then contracted after pembrolizumab.

Three pembrolizumab responders had their TCRs sequenced. Clones were read by immunoSEQ multiplex PCR, and TCRdb kept only the in-frame ones, dropping some. This sample has around 38,000 clones, with 70% to 80% found just once. In regard to this clone: The antigen is not known.

This receptor was taken from an adult with mismatch repair-deficient cancer. The genes are TRBV19 and TRBJ1-5; 7 positions agree with TRBD1. Sequencing was performed on peripheral blood, taken 4 weeks after starting pembrolizumab. The CDR3 is CASSPGQNSNQPQHF. Written as DNA, the CDR3 is TGTGCCAGTAGCCCGGGACAGAATAGCAATCAGCCCCAGCATTTT. The full variable domain, rest sourced from reference TRBV19 and TRBJ1-5, is DGGITQSPKYLFRKEGQNVTLSCEQNLNHDAMYWYRQDPGQGLRLIYYSQIVNDFQKGDIAEGYSVSREKKESFPLTVTSAQKNPTAFYLCASSPGQNSNQPQHFGDGTRLSIL.